These T cell receptor beta chains were read from a single sample in a study of vaccination and CD4 T cells after COVID-19. TCRdb ran MiXCR on the PCR reads and lists one entry per CDR3 protein. The data hold 15,000 to 20,000 distinct CDR3 sequences, with approximately 60% observed a single time. Sample: CD4+ T cells from blood, taken after SARS-CoV-2 vaccination. The receptors were sampled from a human donor who had recovered from COVID-19. Each CDR3 is given with its conserved first and last residue. The D gene is left open where the match is weak. Clone size, where shown, is once, few, many, or a class for clones that have expanded.

V	size	J	D	CDR3	DNA
TRBV20-1	few	TRBJ2-7	TRBD2	CSARTGLVYEQYF	TGCAGTGCTAGGACGGGACTAGTCTACGAGCAGTACTTC
TRBV5-4	-	TRBJ1-2	-	CASSLEGGYGYTF	TGTGCCAGCAGCTTGGAAGGGGGCTATGGCTACACCTTC
TRBV2	-	TRBJ2-3	TRBD2	CASRAGTSGRTDTQYF	TGTGCCAGCAGGGCTGGGACTAGCGGTCGCACAGATACGCAGTATTTT
TRBV6-5	-	TRBJ1-6	TRBD1	CASSYSDRGDSPLHF	TGTGCCAGCAGTTACTCGGACAGGGGGGATTCACCCCTCCACTTT
TRBV7-9	few	TRBJ2-7	-	CASSKHRDEQYF	TGTGCCAGCAGCAAGCACAGGGACGAGCAGTACTTC
TRBV7-9	-	TRBJ2-7	-	CASSLVPGGSPFSYEQYF	TGCGCCAGCAGCTTGGTTCCCGGCGGCAGCCCCTTCTCCTACGAGCAGTACTTC
TRBV12-3/TRBV12-4	-	TRBJ2-1	TRBD2	CASRSRSLADTVSSYNEQFF	TGTGCCAGCAGATCGAGGTCTCTAGCGGACACCGTTAGCTCCTACAATGAGCAGTTCTTC
TRBV19	-	TRBJ1-3	-	CASSMSGDGNTIYF	TGTGCCAGTAGTATGTCTGGGGACGGAAACACCATATATTTT
TRBV2	-	TRBJ1-3	-	CASSEGEFSGNTIYF	TGTGCCAGCAGTGAAGGGGAATTCTCTGGAAACACCATATATTTT
TRBV7-9	few	TRBJ2-3	TRBD2	CASSFIREASTDTQYF	TGTGCCAGCAGCTTTATACGGGAGGCTAGCACAGATACGCAGTATTTT
TRBV29-1	-	TRBJ1-1	-	CSVRREVRGGAFF	TGCAGCGTCCGTAGGGAGGTACGAGGCGGAGCTTTCTTT
TRBV6-1	-	TRBJ1-6	-	CASRPRGGSPLHF	TGTGCCAGCAGGCCCCGGGGTGGTTCACCCCTCCACTTT
TRBV7-9	-	TRBJ2-3	TRBD2	CASSLVAGGPLF	TGTGCCAGCAGCTTAGTAGCGGGAGGCCCACTTTTT
TRBV20-1	few	TRBJ2-3	TRBD2	CSANAGGPDTQYF	TGCAGTGCTAACGCGGGAGGTCCCGATACGCAGTATTTT
TRBV6-1	-	TRBJ2-3	-	CATRVRGSTDTQYF	TGTGCCACCAGGGTGCGCGGGAGCACAGATACGCAGTATTTT
TRBV20-1	-	TRBJ1-2	TRBD1	CSAPRDRTTYTF	TGCAGTGCGCCCCGGGACAGGACTACCTACACCTTC
TRBV20-1	-	TRBJ1-2	TRBD1	CSAGNRGDGFGYTF	TGCAGTGCTGGGAACAGGGGAGACGGCTTTGGCTACACCTTC
TRBV19	-	TRBJ1-1	-	CASSPPRTNTEAFF	TGTGCCAGTAGTCCCCCCAGGACGAACACTGAAGCTTTCTTT
TRBV20-1	few	TRBJ1-1	-	CSARAPTVRNTEAFF	TGCAGTGCTAGAGCTCCGACAGTGAGGAACACTGAAGCTTTCTTT
TRBV25-1	-	TRBJ2-5	-	CASSAGLETQYF	TGTGCCAGCAGTGCGGGGTTAGAGACCCAGTACTTC
TRBV7-6	-	TRBJ2-3	TRBD1	CASSLGYRGSADTQYF	TGTGCCAGCAGCTTAGGGTACAGGGGGTCAGCAGATACGCAGTATTTT
TRBV30	-	TRBJ1-6	TRBD1	CAWSVGGQKHSPLHF	TGTGCCTGGAGTGTAGGGGGACAGAAACATTCACCCCTCCACTTT
TRBV30	-	TRBJ2-5	-	CAWSLRGAGEETQYF	TGTGCCTGGAGTCTGAGGGGGGCAGGAGAAGAGACCCAGTACTTC
TRBV19	-	TRBJ1-2	-	CASSPGDYGYTF	TGTGCCAGTAGCCCAGGGGACTATGGCTACACCTTC
TRBV7-9	-	TRBJ2-7	TRBD2	CASSPIAGGLEQYF	TGTGCCAGCAGCCCGATAGCGGGAGGGCTCGAGCAGTACTTC
TRBV7-8	-	TRBJ2-7	TRBD1	CASSLLRTGVDHEQYF	TGTGCCAGCAGCTTGTTAAGGACAGGGGTAGACCACGAGCAGTACTTC
TRBV7-8	-	TRBJ2-2	TRBD2	CASSLGLAGTGELFF	TGTGCCAGCAGCTTAGGACTAGCGGGAACCGGGGAGCTGTTTTTT
TRBV2	few	TRBJ1-2	TRBD1	CASGRDSSYGYTF	TGTGCCAGCGGTCGGGACAGCAGCTATGGCTACACCTTC
TRBV20-1	-	TRBJ2-4	-	CSARDEGLGAKNIQYF	TGCAGTGCTAGAGACGAGGGGCTGGGGGCCAAAAACATTCAGTACTTC
TRBV20-1	few	TRBJ1-2	-	CSARRGITNYGYTF	TGCAGTGCTAGGAGGGGGATTACTAACTATGGCTACACCTTC
TRBV7-2	-	TRBJ2-5	-	CASTLDRQETQYF	TGTGCCAGCACCCTGGACAGACAAGAGACCCAGTACTTC
TRBV4-1	-	TRBJ2-6	-	CASSQDAAQFWPGANVLTF	TGCGCCAGCAGCCAAGATGCGGCCCAATTTTGGCCTGGGGCCAACGTCCTGACTTTC
TRBV2	-	TRBJ2-4	-	CASSAAKNIQYF	TGTGCCAGCTCAGCGGCCAAAAACATTCAGTACTTC
TRBV24-1	once	TRBJ2-1	-	CATSDPPGYEQFF	TGTGCCACCAGTGACCCGCCGGGATATGAGCAGTTCTTC
TRBV29-1	-	TRBJ1-2	-	CSVHSGSGYTF	TGCAGCGTGCATTCGGGGAGTGGCTACACCTTC
TRBV20-1	few	TRBJ2-2	TRBD2	CSARPGLAANTGELFF	TGCAGTGCTAGGCCGGGACTAGCGGCGAACACCGGGGAGCTGTTTTTT
TRBV21-1	few	TRBJ2-7	-	CASSGRGGVRREQYF	TGTGCCAGCAGCGGAAGGGGGGGGGTCCGCCGCGAGCAGTACTTC
TRBV6-1	-	TRBJ2-7	-	CASRKFSAISYEQYF	TGTGCCAGCAGGAAATTTAGCGCTATCTCCTACGAGCAGTACTTC
TRBV5-1	-	TRBJ2-3	TRBD2	CASSSARGLAGGTDTQYF	TGCGCCAGCAGCTCGGCGAGGGGACTAGCGGGAGGCACAGATACGCAGTATTTT
TRBV5-6	few	TRBJ2-5	TRBD1	CASSWTGGGQETQYF	TGTGCCAGCAGCTGGACAGGGGGGGGCCAAGAGACCCAGTACTTC
TRBV7-2	few	TRBJ2-7	-	CASSLGGIGSYEQYF	TGTGCCAGCAGCTTAGGGGGAATCGGTTCCTACGAGCAGTACTTC
TRBV7-6	-	TRBJ2-1	TRBD2	CASSSGTSGSEQFF	TGTGCCAGCAGCTCTGGGACTAGCGGGAGTGAGCAGTTCTTC
TRBV6-1	-	TRBJ1-3	TRBD1	CASSVFFRGQGSSGNTIYF	TGTGCCAGCAGTGTATTTTTCCGGGGACAGGGCAGCTCTGGAAACACCATATATTTT
TRBV6-2/TRBV6-3	few	TRBJ1-5	-	CASSYGAALPQHF	TGTGCCAGCAGTTACGGGGCGGCTTTGCCCCAGCATTTT
TRBV18	-	TRBJ2-7	TRBD1	CASSPRQGDSYEQYF	TGTGCCAGCTCACCACGACAGGGGGACTCCTACGAGCAGTACTTC
TRBV10-3	-	TRBJ1-2	TRBD1	CAISLGQGDGYTF	TGTGCCATCAGCCTCGGACAGGGAGATGGCTACACCTTC
TRBV21-1	once	TRBJ1-1	-	CASSKDRGAFF	TGTGCCAGCAGCAAAGACAGGGGAGCTTTCTTT
TRBV7-3	-	TRBJ2-5	TRBD1	CASSQGAWETQYF	TGTGCCAGCAGTCAGGGGGCATGGGAGACCCAGTACTTC
TRBV18	-	TRBJ2-5	TRBD1	CASSPKKKGQGGETQYF	TGTGCCAGCTCACCAAAGAAAAAGGGACAGGGGGGAGAGACCCAGTACTTC
TRBV7-2	few	TRBJ1-5	-	CASSLQSWGSNQPQHF	TGTGCCAGCAGCCTTCAGAGTTGGGGCTCCAATCAGCCCCAGCATTTT
TRBV20-1	-	TRBJ1-2	TRBD1	CSALGQENYGYTF	TGCAGTGCCCTCGGACAGGAAAACTATGGCTACACCTTC
TRBV7-9	once	TRBJ2-5	-	CASSLSLGETQYF	TGTGCCAGCAGCTTATCTCTAGGAGAGACCCAGTACTTC
TRBV19	-	TRBJ1-5	TRBD1	CASSPRDRGSSNQPQHF	TGTGCCAGTAGTCCTCGGGACAGGGGTAGTAGCAATCAGCCCCAGCATTTT
TRBV12-3/TRBV12-4	-	TRBJ1-4	TRBD1	CASSLRTGGGEKLFF	TGTGCCAGCAGTTTAAGGACAGGGGGCGGTGAAAAACTGTTTTTT
TRBV19	-	TRBJ1-2	-	CASSIGRGGYTF	TGTGCCAGTAGTATCGGTCGCGGGGGCTACACCTTC
TRBV7-9	-	TRBJ2-4	TRBD2	CASSSAPGLAAIIAKNIQYF	TGTGCCAGCAGCTCCGCACCGGGACTAGCGGCAATTATAGCCAAAAACATTCAGTACTTC
TRBV20-1	few	TRBJ1-6	TRBD1	CSAREPGQGNSPLHF	TGCAGTGCTAGGGAACCGGGACAGGGTAATTCACCCCTCCACTTT
TRBV6-1	few	TRBJ2-7	TRBD1	CASKTGGNYEQYF	TGTGCCAGCAAGACAGGGGGGAATTACGAGCAGTACTTC
TRBV28	-	TRBJ2-7	-	CASQSLRRYEQYF	TGTGCCAGCCAGTCTTTGCGGAGATACGAGCAGTACTTC